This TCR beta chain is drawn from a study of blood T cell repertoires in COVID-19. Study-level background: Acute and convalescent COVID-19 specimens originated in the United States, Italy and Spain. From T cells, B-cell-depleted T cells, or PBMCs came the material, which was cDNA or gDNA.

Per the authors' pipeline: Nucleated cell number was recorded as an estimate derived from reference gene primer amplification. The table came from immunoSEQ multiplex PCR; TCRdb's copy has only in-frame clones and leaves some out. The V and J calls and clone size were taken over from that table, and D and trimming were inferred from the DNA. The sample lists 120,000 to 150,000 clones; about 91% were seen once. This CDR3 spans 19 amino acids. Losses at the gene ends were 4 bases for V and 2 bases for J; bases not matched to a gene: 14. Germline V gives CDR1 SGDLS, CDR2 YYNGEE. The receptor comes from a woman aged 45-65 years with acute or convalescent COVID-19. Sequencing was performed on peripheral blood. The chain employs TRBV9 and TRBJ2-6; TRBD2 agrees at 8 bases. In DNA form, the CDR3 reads TGTGCCAGCAGCTTTCCCGGGGGGGGCGCGTCCCCTGGGGCCAACGTCCTGACTTTC. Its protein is CASSFPGGGASPGANVLTF.